This is a list of T cell receptor beta chains from one sample in a study of identifying expanded T cells in peripheral blood. The protocol was immunoSEQ multiplex PCR, while the TCRdb copy is restricted to in-frame clones and leaves out a portion. Of approximately 120,000 clones listed, approximately 90% were seen once; the top ten hold about 8.6%. Sequencing was performed on blood. Receptors were obtained from a person between 18 and 70 years old in good health. CDR3s include the opening cysteine and the closing phenylalanine or tryptophan. The D gene is left open where the match is weak. Not all rows give a size; the values are once, few, many and, for expanded clones, a class.

NA	TRBV18	NA	TRBJ1-1	TGTGCCAGCTCACCAGTTTCGAACACTGAAGCTTTCTTT	CASSPVSNTEAFF
NA	TRBV27	TRBD1	TRBJ2-1	TGTGCCAGCAGTACACGGACAGGGCCCTACAATGAGCAGTTCTTC	CASSTRTGPYNEQFF
NA	TRBV4-1	TRBD1	TRBJ2-5	TGCGCCAGCAGCCAAGCCGGGACAGTTCAAGAGACCCAGTACTTC	CASSQAGTVQETQYF
NA	TRBV6-1	NA	TRBJ1-1	TGTGCCAGCAACTTACAGGGTAACACTGAAGCTTTCTTT	CASNLQGNTEAFF
NA	TRBV20-1	NA	TRBJ2-7	TGCAGTGCGCGGACATCTGACGAGCAGTACTTC	CSARTSDEQYF
NA	TRBV18	NA	TRBJ1-5	TGTGCCAGCTCACCAGGACAAGATAGCAATCAGCCCCAGCATTTT	CASSPGQDSNQPQHF
NA	TRBV5-1	TRBD2	TRBJ2-7	TGCGCCAGCAGCTTGGAGTCTAGCGGCCGCTACGAGCAGTACTTC	CASSLESSGRYEQYF
NA	TRBV7-2	NA	TRBJ2-1	TGTGCCAGCAGCTTTGGCGGTTATGAGCAGTTCTTC	CASSFGGYEQFF
NA	TRBV18	NA	TRBJ2-5	TGTGCCAGCTCACGGACGGTCCAAGAGACCCAGTACTTC	CASSRTVQETQYF
once	TRBV5-1	NA	TRBJ2-6	TGCGCCAGCAGCTTGGGTACCTCTGGGGCCAACGTCCTGACTTTC	CASSLGTSGANVLTF
NA	TRBV1	NA	TRBJ2-7	TGCACCAGCAGTCCCGGGACATCCACCTACGAGCAGTACTTC	CTSSPGTSTYEQYF
NA	TRBV6-5	NA	TRBJ1-1	TGTGCCAGCAGTTACTCACTTACAGGGAACACTGAAGCTTTCTTT	CASSYSLTGNTEAFF
NA	TRBV28	NA	TRBJ1-2	TGTGCCACAAGCAGCGGGGGGCGTTCCTATGGCTACACCTTC	CATSSGGRSYGYTF
NA	TRBV30	NA	TRBJ2-7	TGTGCCTGGAGTGTAGGCGAGCAGTACTTC	CAWSVGEQYF
NA	TRBV19	TRBD1	TRBJ2-2	TGTGCCAGTATCAACAGGGGTCAACGTGACGGGGAGCTGTTTTTT	CASINRGQRDGELFF
once	TRBV6-4	NA	TRBJ1-1	TGTGCCAGCAGGTCCTCTAACAAAGGCACTGAAGCTTTCTTT	CASRSSNKGTEAFF
NA	TRBV6-1	NA	TRBJ2-7	TGTGCCAGCAGTGAACTTCCAGGGCGCCCCTACGAGCAGTACTTC	CASSELPGRPYEQYF
NA	TRBV11-1	NA	TRBJ2-4	TGTGCCAGCAGCTTAGCGTCTCGCCCCGGGTCGGGCGCCAAAAACATTCAGTACTTC	CASSLASRPGSGAKNIQYF
NA	TRBV30	NA	TRBJ1-1	TGTGCCGGCTCCAGGGTTGGAGTGAACACTGAAGCTTTCTTT	CAGSRVGVNTEAFF
NA	TRBV7-6	TRBD1	TRBJ2-3	TGTGCCAGCAGCTTAGAAGGCTTCGGGACAGGGGCCTCAGATACGCAGTATTTT	CASSLEGFGTGASDTQYF
NA	TRBV5-1	TRBD1	TRBJ2-7	TGCGCCAGCAGCCCTAGACAGGGGAGCACCTACGAGCAGTACTTC	CASSPRQGSTYEQYF
NA	TRBV20-1	NA	TRBJ2-1	TGCAGTGCCTCACGCTACAATGAGCAGTTCTTC	CSASRYNEQFF
once	TRBV5-1	TRBD1	TRBJ2-7	TGCGCCAGCAGCTTGGGGACAGGGGGTTTGAACGAGCAGTACTTC	CASSLGTGGLNEQYF
few	TRBV28	NA	TRBJ1-1	TGTGCCAGCACCCTAGTCCCCACTGAAGCTTTCTTT	CASTLVPTEAFF
once	TRBV28	TRBD1	TRBJ1-5	TGTGCCAGTCAGACAGGGGGTAGCAATCAGCCCCAGCATTTT	CASQTGGSNQPQHF
NA	TRBV9	TRBD2	TRBJ2-2	TGTGCCAGCAGCCCCCCGGGACTAGCGACCACCGGGGAGCTGTTTTTT	CASSPPGLATTGELFF
NA	TRBV5-4	TRBD2	TRBJ2-7	TGTGCCAGCAGCTTAGGCGGGAGGGTCTCCTACGAGCAGTACTTC	CASSLGGRVSYEQYF
few	TRBV19	NA	TRBJ1-6	TGTGCCTCACGCGACTCCTATAATTCACCCCTCCACTTT	CASRDSYNSPLHF
NA	TRBV5-4	TRBD1	TRBJ1-4	TGTGCCAGCAGCCCTACGGGACAGGGTAATGAAAAACTGTTTTTT	CASSPTGQGNEKLFF
NA	TRBV7-2	TRBD2	TRBJ2-1	TGTGCCAGCAGCTTAAGGGCTAGCGGGGGGGCCTATGAGCAGTTCTTC	CASSLRASGGAYEQFF
few	TRBV7-8	NA	TRBJ1-1	TGTGCCAGCAGCGCGGGCCCGAACACTGAAGCTTTCTTT	CASSAGPNTEAFF
NA	TRBV7-2	TRBD2	TRBJ2-1	TGTGCCAGCAGCTTAGATCCAGCGGGGGGGCGGAGGGAGTTCTTC	CASSLDPAGGRREFF
NA	TRBV7-9	TRBD2	TRBJ2-1	TGTGCCAGCAGCCCGGGACTAGCGGGCTACAATGAGCAGTTCTTC	CASSPGLAGYNEQFF
NA	TRBV5-1	NA	TRBJ2-7	TGCGCCAGCAGCTTGGAGGCAGGGAGCTCCTACGAGCAGTACTTC	CASSLEAGSSYEQYF
NA	TRBV14	NA	TRBJ2-7	TGTGCCAGCAGCTTCGACACTTCCTACGAGCAGTACTTC	CASSFDTSYEQYF
NA	TRBV6-6	NA	TRBJ2-1	TGTGCCAGCAGGCCTTGGGGGGACAATGAGCAGTTCTTC	CASRPWGDNEQFF
NA	TRBV5-4	NA	TRBJ2-1	TGTGCCAGCGGGGTGGGGCTAAGCTCCTACAATGAGCAGTTCTTC	CASGVGLSSYNEQFF
NA	TRBV4-3	NA	TRBJ1-2	TGCGCCAGCAGCCCCCGGAGGGGCCACGCGGTTGGCTACACCTTC	CASSPRRGHAVGYTF
NA	TRBV6-6	NA	TRBJ1-2	TGTGCCAGCACCCCGGGGGGGGGCGGCTATGGCTACACCTTC	CASTPGGGGYGYTF
NA	TRBV19	TRBD2	TRBJ2-1	TGTGCCAGTAGTAAGCGGGGAAGCTCCTACAATGAGCAGTTCTTC	CASSKRGSSYNEQFF
NA	TRBV5-1	TRBD1	TRBJ2-2	TGCGCCAGCAGCTGGACAGGGGAGGGCCTTGCCGGGGAGCTGTTTTTT	CASSWTGEGLAGELFF
NA	TRBV6-4	NA	TRBJ2-3	TGTGCCAGCAGCCCAGAGCGGAGCAGCGCAGATACGCAGTATTTT	CASSPERSSADTQYF
NA	TRBV7-3	TRBD1	TRBJ2-3	TGTGCCAGCAGGGAAGGGACAGGCGGAGATACGCAGTATTTT	CASREGTGGDTQYF
NA	TRBV27	NA	TRBJ1-5	TGTGCCAGCAGTGTACAGGGATGGCAGCCCCAGCATTTT	CASSVQGWQPQHF
NA	TRBV7-2	TRBD1	TRBJ2-7	TGTGCCAGCAGCCCCTGGGACAGTACCTACGAGCAGTACTTC	CASSPWDSTYEQYF